One TCR beta chain is described in this entry. What it binds is not known. The donors were in the roughly 130-subject validation cohort, distinct from the roughly 700-subject first cohort. TCRdb keeps only in-frame clones here, not all; method: immunoSEQ multiplex PCR. The sample has 90,000 to 120,000 clones; about 94% are singletons. This sample stems from a study of cytomegalovirus exposure and HLA in healthy donors. Study-level results: According to a subsequent analysis, TCR clusters from the first cohort were inclined to appear together in the 120 validation repertoires. The classifier, whose performance was assessed in both the original and validation cohorts, reportedly diagnosed cytomegalovirus status with high specificity and sensitivity. Among TCR beta chains, those listed as cytomegalovirus-associated numbered approximately 150.

Germline-derived CDR1 and CDR2 are KGHSH and LQKENI. The CDR3 has 13 amino acids. The V and J ends lost 5 bases and 1 base respectively, with 8 bases between them. This clonotype was sampled from a woman aged 18-29 years in good health and CMV-seronegative. The sample comprised PBMCs. J is TRBJ1-1 and V is TRBV18; D not certain. The CDR3 sequence is CASSENKNTEAFF. CDR3 coding DNA: TGTGCCAGCTCAGAAAACAAGAACACTGAAGCTTTCTTT.